The 21 T cell receptor beta chains reported below all come from one sample, sequenced in a study of ipilimumab plus nivolumab after autologous stem cell transplantation. Sequencing was performed with immunoSEQ multiplex PCR; in TCRdb, only in-frame clones are kept and a portion is missing. In the table there are fewer than 95,000 clones, about 83% of which are singletons. Sample: PBMCs, taken in a trial of ipilimumab plus nivolumab as post-transplant consolidation. All receptors come from a male donor with diffuse large B-cell lymphoma.

CDR3 coding DNA: TGTGCCAGCAGCGTAGGGGGTCTCTACACAGATACGCAGTATTTT. The encoded protein is CASSVGGLYTDTQYF. This sequence joins TRBV9 and TRBJ2-3; D ambiguous. Trimming stripped 0 bases from V and 2 bases from J, with 10 bases between. Germline CDR1 is SGDLS and CDR2 is YYNGEE. There are 15 residues in the CDR3.

V is TRBV6-1 and J is TRBJ2-7; D gene uncertain. The germline V gene has CDR1 MNHNS and CDR2 SASEGT. The V and J ends lost 11 bases and 2 bases respectively, with 13 bases between them. The CDR3 sequence is 12 residues long. CDR3 sequence: CAGPSATYEQYF. The DNA for the CDR3 is TGTGCCGGCCCCTCGGCTACCTACGAGCAGTACTTC.

The V and J genes are TRBV4-3 and TRBJ2-3, with D hard to call. Germline V gives CDR1 LGHNA, CDR2 YSLEER. Trimming pared 0 bases from V and 6 bases from J, leaving 16 bases between. This CDR3 has 16 amino acids. This CDR3 is CASSQERRGATDTQYF. The CDR3 DNA is TGCGCCAGCAGCCAAGAAAGGAGAGGCGCCACGGATACGCAGTATTTT.

V is TRBV6-1 and J is TRBJ1-1; D unclear. The CDR3 is 15 residues long. V dropped 10 bases and J dropped 4 bases, with 22 bases sitting between them. In germline, CDR1 is MNHNS, CDR2 SASEGT. CDR3 amino acids: CAIRGGFNEGTEAFF. The DNA for the CDR3 is TGTGCCATTAGAGGAGGGTTTAATGAGGGCACTGAAGCTTTCTTT.

V is TRBV5-4 and J is TRBJ1-1; D is ambiguous. The germline gives CDR1 SGHNT, CDR2 YYREEE (reference sequence). V was pared by 0 bases and J by 1 base, with 10 bases between. This CDR3 spans 15 amino acids. The CDR3 sequence is CASSLDAVPNTEAFF. CDR3 in DNA: TGTGCCAGCAGCTTGGATGCGGTGCCGAACACTGAAGCTTTCTTT. Full variable domain (outside the CDR3, taken from reference TRBV5-4 and TRBJ1-1): ETGVTQSPTHLIKTRGQQVTLRCSSQSGHNTVSWYQQALGQGPQFIFQYYREEENGRGNFPPRFSGLQFPNYSSELNVNALELDDSALYLCASSLDAVPNTEAFFGQGTRLTVV.

The chain couples TRBV2 to TRBJ1-3; D call uncertain. Germline-derived CDR1 and CDR2 are SNHLY and FYNNEI. This CDR3 is 11 amino acids long. Trimming took off 6 bases at V and 4 bases at J, with 4 bases between the two ends. This CDR3 is CASSFGNTIYF. The CDR3 nucleotides read TGTGCCAGCAGCTTCGGAAACACCATATATTTT.

The rearrangement joins TRBV7-2 to TRBJ1-2; 7 bases are a match to TRBD1. Germline CDR1 SGHTA, CDR2 FQGNSA. The CDR3 sequence is 15 residues long. The trim removed 5 bases at V and 2 bases at J, leaving 8 bases unmatched. DNA of the CDR3: TGTGCCAGCAGCAGTAGGACAGGCCTCAACTATGGCTACACCTTC. This encodes CASSSRTGLNYGYTF.

The J gene is TRBJ2-1, the V gene TRBV7-2; 8 nucleotides match TRBD1. The V segment lost 1 base and the J segment 2 bases; nucleotides outside the gene matches: 4. This CDR3 has 16 amino acids. From germline, CDR1 is SGHTA and CDR2 FQGNSA. The CDR3 DNA sequence: TGTGCCAGCAGCTTAGGACAGGGGCGTACCTACAATGAGCAGTTCTTC. Protein product: CASSLGQGRTYNEQFF.

There are many counts of this clone. This rearrangement joins TRBV9 to TRBJ1-1, with TRBD1 matching 7 bases. The CDR3 consists of 13 residues. V was pared by 0 bases and J by 8 bases, with 4 bases of the junction left unmatched. Germline assignment: CDR1 SGDLS and CDR2 YYNGEE. Here the CDR3 reads CASSVERGREAFF. Here the CDR3 DNA reads TGTGCCAGCAGCGTAGAAAGGGGGCGGGAAGCTTTCTTT.

The chain couples TRBV5-6 to TRBJ2-1; D gene unclear. Germline V gene sequence: CDR1 SGHDT, CDR2 YYEEEE. The V and J ends lost 3 bases and 7 bases respectively, with 5 bases between them. This CDR3 is 11 amino acids long. The CDR3 nucleotides are TGTGCCAGCAGCTACGTTAATGAGCAGTTCTTC. Its protein is CASSYVNEQFF. Looking up the rest from reference TRBV5-6 and TRBJ2-1 gives the full variable domain: DAGVTQSPTHLIKTRGQQVTLRCSPKSGHDTVSWYQQALGQGPQFIFQYYEEEERQRGNFPDRFSGHQFPNYSSELNVNALLLGDSALYLCASSYVNEQFFGPGTRLTVL.

This clone has just one count. The chain joins TRBV6-1 to TRBJ1-1, with no clear D. The germline V gene encodes CDR1 MNHNS and CDR2 SASEGT. The CDR3 has 14 residues. V shed 5 bases and J shed 1 base, with 11 bases lying between them. The CDR3 DNA reads TGTGCCAGCAGTACTCAGAAACAGAACACTGAAGCTTTCTTT. Residues: CASSTQKQNTEAFF.

The chain combines TRBV11-2 with TRBJ2-2; 13 positions match TRBD2. The germline gives CDR1 SGHAT, CDR2 FQNNGV. V lost 5 bases, J lost 5 bases, and 11 bases stayed unmatched. This CDR3 contains 18 residues. The CDR3 loop is CASSPHPPLAGGTGELFF. The CDR3 bases are TGTGCCAGCAGCCCCCACCCCCCACTAGCGGGGGGGACCGGGGAGCTGTTTTTT.

The chain carries TRBV6-5 and TRBJ2-5; 7 bases are shared with TRBD1. V was pared by 6 bases and J by 5 bases, with 12 bases of the junction left unmatched. Germline lookup yields CDR1 MNHEY and CDR2 SVGAGI. The CDR3 sequence is 15 residues long. The CDR3 sequence: CASSPQGLTGETQYF. In DNA, the CDR3 is TGTGCCAGCAGCCCACAGGGGTTGACGGGGGAGACCCAGTACTTC.

The sample holds a few counts of this clone. The chain links TRBV18 to TRBJ1-1; a weak D match, TRBD1 (5 bases). This CDR3 region has 14 residues. CDR1 and CDR2 (germline): KGHSH, LQKENI. V was trimmed by 0 bases and J by 7 bases, leaving 12 bases between them. The CDR3 region is CASSPPWGTDEAFF. The CDR3 bases are TGTGCCAGCTCACCACCGTGGGGGACGGATGAAGCTTTCTTT.

This chain joins TRBV11-2 and TRBJ2-5; 8 bases are a match to TRBD2. CDR3 size: 17 residues. Germline CDR1 is SGHAT and CDR2 is FQNNGV. J lost 0 bases, V lost 3 bases, and 9 bases had no gene match. CDR3 in DNA: TGTGCCAGCAGCTTCAGAGCGGGGGCATCTTACCAAGAGACCCAGTACTTC. This sequence encodes CASSFRAGASYQETQYF.

The chain couples TRBV4-1 to TRBJ2-6; no firm D call. The germline V gene has CDR1 MGHRA and CDR2 YSYEKL. Trimming removed 0 bases from V and 1 base from J, with 10 bases in between. The length of the CDR3 is 17 residues. CDR3 nucleotides: TGCGCCAGCAGCCAAGATCTCGCGCAGTCTGGGGCCAACGTCCTGACTTTC. Translation: CASSQDLAQSGANVLTF.

The rearrangement links TRBV27 to TRBJ1-6, with 7 bases identical to TRBD1. Germline CDR1 MNHEY, CDR2 SMNVEV (reference sequence). The CDR3 sequence is 17 residues long. The junction had 3 bases not matched to a gene; V was cut back by 1 base and J by 0 bases. CDR3 protein: CASSLYNRGSYNSPLHF. CDR3 in DNA: TGTGCCAGCAGTTTATATAACAGGGGCTCCTATAATTCACCCCTCCACTTT.

The chain has TRBV7-2 and TRBJ2-5, with unresolved D. Trimming shortened V by 4 bases and J by 5 bases, and 11 bases separated the two germline ends. The CDR3 length is 13 residues. CDR1 SGHTA and CDR2 FQGNSA come from the germline V gene. The CDR3 region has the DNA TGTGCCAGCAGCTCTGAACTAATGGAGACCCAGTACTTC. Translation: CASSSELMETQYF.

This clone was found a few times. The chain is built from TRBV19 and TRBJ1-6; D is ambiguous. V lost 4 bases and J 5 bases, leaving 9 bases between the germline ends. CDR3 size: 14 residues. CDR1 and CDR2 (germline): LNHDA, SQIVND (reference sequence). This chain's CDR3 is CASSTQENNSPLHF. The CDR3 DNA follows: TGTGCCAGTAGTACGCAGGAAAATAATTCACCCCTCCACTTT. Full variable domain (rest looked up from reference TRBV19 and TRBJ1-6): DGGITQSPKYLFRKEGQNVTLSCEQNLNHDAMYWYRQDPGQGLRLIYYSQIVNDFQKGDIAEGYSVSREKKESFPLTVTSAQKNPTAFYLCASSTQENNSPLHFGNGTRLTVT.

The V and J genes are TRBV6-5 and TRBJ2-3; D remains unclear. The CDR3 sequence is 13 residues long. The ends were cut back, 2 bases at V and 2 bases at J, with 5 bases in the middle. From germline, CDR1 is MNHEY and CDR2 SVGAGI. The CDR3, as DNA: TGTGCCAGCAGTTACCCCCCCACAGATACGCAGTATTTT. This translates into CASSYPPTDTQYF.

This clone was recorded a few times. The CDR3 region is CASRSTSGGTASEQFF. Written as DNA, the CDR3 is TGCGCCAGCAGATCCACTAGCGGGGGAACCGCCAGTGAGCAGTTCTTC. The chain recombines TRBV10-2 with TRBJ2-1; 11 nucleotides match TRBD2. The length of the CDR3 is 16 residues. The germline gives CDR1 WSHSY, CDR2 SAAADI. V shed 6 bases, J shed 9 bases, and the junction held 13 bases outside the gene matches.